These 19 T cell receptor beta chains share one sample of origin, sequenced in a study of blood T cell repertoires in COVID-19. Profiled with immunoSEQ multiplex PCR; TCRdb holds only in-frame clones, not every one. The sample contains about 210,000 clones, roughly 75% of which appear only once. Sequenced material: peripheral blood. The origin of the receptors is a woman between 65 and 79 years old with acute or convalescent COVID-19.

The chain is built from TRBV7-8 and TRBJ1-1; D call uncertain. Trimming cost V 3 bases and J 1 base, with 12 bases left between them. Germline V lookup: CDR1 SGHVS, CDR2 FQNEAQ. There are 15 residues in the CDR3. The CDR3: CASSFKEGSNTEAFF. DNA of the CDR3: TGTGCCAGCAGCTTTAAGGAGGGCTCGAACACTGAAGCTTTCTTT.

This clone turned up a few times. This chain joins TRBV11-2 and TRBJ2-3, with D hard to call. The CDR3 is 13 residues long. Germline V lookup: CDR1 SGHAT, CDR2 FQNNGV. V dropped 6 bases and J dropped 0 bases, with 7 bases sitting between them. The CDR3 sequence: CASSAGSTDTQYF. As DNA, the CDR3 is TGTGCCAGCAGTGCAGGCAGCACAGATACGCAGTATTTT.

This clone has just a few counts. The gene calls are TRBV3-1 (or the pseudogene TRBV3-2) and TRBJ1-1, with D unresolved. CDR3 length equals 14 residues. Germline lookup yields CDR1 LGHDT and CDR2 YNNKEL (reference sequence). Trimming stripped 3 bases from V and 7 bases from J, with 15 bases between. The CDR3 reads CASSQGGSAVEAFF. DNA for the CDR3: TGTGCCAGCAGCCAGGGCGGGTCGGCAGTTGAAGCTTTCTTT.

The chain combines TRBV5-1 with TRBJ2-3, with 7 bases lining up with TRBD1. The CDR3 is 18 amino acids. The germline CDR1 and CDR2 sequences are SGHRS and YFSETQ. V dropped 0 bases and J dropped 4; count of bases not matched to a gene: 14. CDR3 in DNA: TGCGCCAGCAGCTTGGCAATCAATCCGGGACAGAACCCAGATACGCAGTATTTT. Encoded protein: CASSLAINPGQNPDTQYF.

As to this clone: This sequence may be a read error, since a much larger clone differs from it by one base. V usage is TRBV9 and J usage is TRBJ1-1, with D perhaps TRBD1 (5 bases). V shed 2 bases and J shed 0 bases, with 11 bases lying between them. This CDR3 has 15 residues. Germline V gene lookup returns CDR1 SGDLS and CDR2 YYNGEE. CDR3 nucleotides: TGTGCCAGCAGCGTTACGGCAGGGATGAACACTGAAGCTTTCTTT. The encoded protein is CASSVTAGMNTEAFF. Looking up the rest from reference TRBV9 and TRBJ1-1 gives the full variable domain: DSGVTQTPKHLITATGQRVTLRCSPRSGDLSVYWYQQSLDQGLQFLIQYYNGEERAKGNILERFSAQQFPDLHSELNLSSLELGDSALYFCASSVTAGMNTEAFFGQGTRLTVV.

V usage is TRBV4-3 and J usage is TRBJ2-7; D is unresolved. V was cut by 4 bases and J by 4 bases, with 11 bases left in between. This CDR3 comprises 13 residues. Germline values: CDR1 LGHNA, CDR2 YSLEER. The CDR3 coding sequence is TGCGCCAGCAGCCCAGCCCTCGGGTACGAGCAGTACTTC. The encoded protein is CASSPALGYEQYF.

The DNA for the CDR3 is TGTGCCAGCAGTACAGGCCCACCGTCCAATAGCAATCAGCCCCAGCATTTT. Its protein product is CASSTGPPSNSNQPQHF. The chain employs TRBV2 and TRBJ1-5; D perhaps matches TRBD1 (5 bases). The germline gives CDR1 SNHLY, CDR2 FYNNEI. The CDR3 is 17 residues long. Deletions cut 5 bases from V and 0 bases from J, with 17 bases between.

CDR3 loop: CASSGAVTDTQYF. The CDR3 DNA is TGTGCCAGCAGTGGGGCGGTAACAGATACGCAGTATTTT. The chain employs TRBV6-2 or TRBV6-3 and TRBJ2-3; perhaps TRBD1 as D (5 bases). Germline CDR1 is MNHEY and CDR2 is SVGEGT. The ends were cut back, 5 bases at V and 3 bases at J, with 9 bases in the middle. The CDR3 runs 13 residues.

The CDR3 sequence is CASSQDRTSGGYIQYF. CDR3 DNA sequence: TGCGCCAGCAGCCAAGATCGGACTAGCGGGGGGTACATTCAGTACTTC. The genes are TRBV4-1 and TRBJ2-4; TRBD2 aligns across 14 bases. The length of the CDR3 is 16 residues. Germline-derived CDR1 and CDR2 are MGHRA and YSYEKL. With V trimmed by 0 bases and J by 8 bases, 3 bases remained unmatched.

This chain links TRBV3-1 (or the pseudogene TRBV3-2) with TRBJ1-6, with TRBD1 identical over 11 bases. V dropped 2 bases and J dropped 6; count of bases not matched to a gene: 6. The CDR3 runs to 17 residues. CDR1 and CDR2 (germline): LGHDT, YNNKEL (reference sequence). In DNA form, the CDR3 reads TGTGCCAGCAGCCAAACCCGGGACAGGGGGTTTAATTCACCCCTCCACTTT. Translating gives CASSQTRDRGFNSPLHF.

The gene calls are TRBV30 and TRBJ2-2; TRBD2 matches at 7 bases. CDR1 GTSNPN and CDR2 SVGIG come from the germline V gene (reference sequence). Trimming at V came to 4 bases and at J to 6 bases, leaving 5 bases not matched to a gene. The CDR3 runs 13 residues. Written as DNA, the CDR3 is TGTGCCTGGATTCCGACTAGCCCCGGGGAGCTGTTTTTT. Protein product: CAWIPTSPGELFF. The complete variable domain, with remaining parts taken from reference TRBV30 and TRBJ2-2, reads SQTIHQWPATLVQPVGSPLSLECTVEGTSNPNLYWYRQAAGRGLQLLFYSVGIGQISSEVPQNLSASRPQDRQFILSSKKLLLSDSGFYLCAWIPTSPGELFFGEGSRLTVL.

This clone occurred once. The rearrangement joins TRBV7-2 to TRBJ2-1, with 8 bases lining up with TRBD2. V shed 1 base and J 16 bases; nucleotides not matched to a gene: 9. Germline V gene lookup returns CDR1 SGHTA and CDR2 FQGNSA. The CDR3 runs 13 residues. CDR3 amino acids: CASSLVRSGGSFF. The CDR3 coding sequence is TGTGCCAGCAGCTTAGTTAGAAGCGGGGGCTCATTCTTC.

The V and J genes are TRBV21-1 and TRBJ2-7; TRBD1 is the table's D call, not checked against the DNA. TRBV21-1 is annotated as a pseudogene. The CDR3 loop spans 14 amino acids. This CDR3 is CASGGQRQNYEQYF. The CDR3 DNA follows: TGTGCCAGCGGTGGTCAAAGACAGAACTACGAGCAGTACTTC.

The V gene is TRBV5-6, the J gene TRBJ1-6; 8 nucleotides align to TRBD1. Germline CDR1 and CDR2: SGHDT and YYEEEE. With V trimmed by 2 bases and J by 8 bases, 3 bases remained unmatched. The CDR3 is 14 residues long. The CDR3 is CASSFGQGDSPLHF. The CDR3 bases are TGTGCCAGCAGCTTCGGACAGGGAGATTCACCCCTCCACTTT.

The chain couples TRBV6-4 to TRBJ2-7; D is perhaps TRBD1 (5 bases). This CDR3 comprises 14 residues. Per germline, CDR1 MRHNA and CDR2 SNTAGT. Trimming shortened V by 5 bases and J by 1 base, and 12 bases separated the two germline ends. This CDR3 is CASSLMAGSYEQYF. The CDR3 nucleotides read TGTGCCAGCAGTCTCATGGCAGGGTCCTACGAGCAGTACTTC.

The chain links TRBV30 to TRBJ2-3; TRBD1 matches 9 bases. Germline V CDR1 and CDR2: GTSNPN, SVGIG (reference sequence). Trimming at V came to 5 bases and at J to 8 bases, leaving 11 bases not matched to a gene. CDR3 length: 14 residues. The CDR3 nucleotides are TGTGCCTGGGCTCGGGACAGGGTTGGGGTTACGCAGTATTTT. Translation: CAWARDRVGVTQYF.

V gene TRBV28 combines with J gene TRBJ1-2; 7 bases agree with TRBD1. The CDR3 contains 14 residues. Germline V CDR1 and CDR2: MDHEN, SYDVKM. Trimming took 6 bases from V and 4 from J; bases not matched to a gene: 8. CDR3 protein: CASSRTGVSYGYTF. Here the CDR3 DNA reads TGTGCCAGCAGCCGTACAGGGGTAAGCTATGGCTACACCTTC.

The chain is built from TRBV13 and TRBJ1-1; possibly TRBD1 for D (5 bases). Trimming left V 5 bases short and J 4 bases short, with 17 bases between. The CDR3 length is 15 residues. Germline values: CDR1 PRHDT, CDR2 FYEKMQ (reference sequence). This CDR3 reads CASSPPSMGGTEAFF. The CDR3 DNA is TGTGCCAGCAGCCCCCCGAGTATGGGGGGCACTGAAGCTTTCTTT.

The chain uses TRBV18 and TRBJ1-3; no definite D call. CDR3 size: 13 residues. Trimming cost V 3 bases and J 4 bases, with 7 bases left between them. In germline, CDR1 is KGHSH, CDR2 LQKENI. In nucleotides, the CDR3 is TGTGCCAGCTCACCTAAAGAGGGAAACACCATATATTTT. Protein product: CASSPKEGNTIYF.